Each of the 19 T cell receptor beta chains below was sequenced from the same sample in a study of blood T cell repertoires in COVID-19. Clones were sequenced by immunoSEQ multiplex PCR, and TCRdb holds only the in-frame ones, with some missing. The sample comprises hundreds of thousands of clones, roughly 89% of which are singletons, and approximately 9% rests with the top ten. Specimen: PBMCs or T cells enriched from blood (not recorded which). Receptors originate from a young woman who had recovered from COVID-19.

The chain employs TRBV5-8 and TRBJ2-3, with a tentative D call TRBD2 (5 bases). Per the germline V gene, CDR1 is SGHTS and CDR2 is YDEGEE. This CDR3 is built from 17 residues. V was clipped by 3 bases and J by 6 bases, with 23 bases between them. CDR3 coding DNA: TGTGCCAGCAGCTCCGGACGGGGTGATGTCGGTTGGGATACGCAGTATTTT. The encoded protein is CASSSGRGDVGWDTQYF. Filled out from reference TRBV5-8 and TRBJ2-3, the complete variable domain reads EAGVTQSPTHLIKTRGQQATLRCSPISGHTSVYWYQQALGLGLQFLLWYDEGEERNRGNFPPRFSGRQFPNYSSELNVNALELEDSALYLCASSSGRGDVGWDTQYFGPGTRLTVL.

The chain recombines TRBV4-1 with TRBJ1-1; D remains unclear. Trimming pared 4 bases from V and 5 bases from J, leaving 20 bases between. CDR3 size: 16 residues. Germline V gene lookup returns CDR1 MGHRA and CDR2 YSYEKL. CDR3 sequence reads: CASSRPGLAAGTEAFF. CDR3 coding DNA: TGCGCCAGCAGCCGTCCTGGTCTGGCGGCGGGAACTGAAGCTTTCTTT.

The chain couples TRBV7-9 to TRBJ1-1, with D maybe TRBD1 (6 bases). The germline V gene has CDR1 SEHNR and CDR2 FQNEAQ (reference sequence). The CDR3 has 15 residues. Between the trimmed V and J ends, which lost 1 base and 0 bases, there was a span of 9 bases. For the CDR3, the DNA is TGTGCCAGCAGCTTAGATCAGGGGTTGAACACTGAAGCTTTCTTT. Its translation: CASSLDQGLNTEAFF. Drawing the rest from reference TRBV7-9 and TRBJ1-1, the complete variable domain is DTGVSQNPRHKITKRGQNVTFRCDPISEHNRLYWYRQTLGQGPEFLTYFQNEAQLEKSRLLSDRFSAERPKGSFSTLEIQRTEQGDSAMYLCASSLDQGLNTEAFFGQGTRLTVV.

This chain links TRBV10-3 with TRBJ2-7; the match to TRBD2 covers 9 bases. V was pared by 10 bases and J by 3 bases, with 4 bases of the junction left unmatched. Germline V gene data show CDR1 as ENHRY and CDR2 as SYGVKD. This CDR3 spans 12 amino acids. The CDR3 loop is CANGREGYEQYF. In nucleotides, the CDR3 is TGTGCCAATGGGCGGGAGGGCTACGAGCAGTACTTC.

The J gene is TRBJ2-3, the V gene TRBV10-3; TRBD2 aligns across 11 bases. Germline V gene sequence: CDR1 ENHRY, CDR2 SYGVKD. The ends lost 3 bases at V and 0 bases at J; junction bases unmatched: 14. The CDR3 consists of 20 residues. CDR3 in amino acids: CAISDPPSSTSGTSTDTQYF. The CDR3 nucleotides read TGTGCCATCAGTGATCCTCCCTCATCGACTAGCGGGACTAGCACAGATACGCAGTATTTT.

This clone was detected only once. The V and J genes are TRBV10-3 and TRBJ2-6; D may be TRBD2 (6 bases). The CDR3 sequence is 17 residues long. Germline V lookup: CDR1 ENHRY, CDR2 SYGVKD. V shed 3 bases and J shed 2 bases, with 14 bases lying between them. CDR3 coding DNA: TGTGCCATCAGTGACAACCGGGGGACGGCTGGGGCCAACGTCCTGACTTTC. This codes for CAISDNRGTAGANVLTF.

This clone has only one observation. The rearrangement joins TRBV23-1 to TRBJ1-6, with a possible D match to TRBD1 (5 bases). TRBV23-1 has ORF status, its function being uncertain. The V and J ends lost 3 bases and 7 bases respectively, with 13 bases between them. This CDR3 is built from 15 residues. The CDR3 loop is CASSQVGPTNSPLHF. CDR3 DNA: TGCGCCAGCAGTCAGGTGGGGCCTACGAATTCACCCCTCCACTTT.

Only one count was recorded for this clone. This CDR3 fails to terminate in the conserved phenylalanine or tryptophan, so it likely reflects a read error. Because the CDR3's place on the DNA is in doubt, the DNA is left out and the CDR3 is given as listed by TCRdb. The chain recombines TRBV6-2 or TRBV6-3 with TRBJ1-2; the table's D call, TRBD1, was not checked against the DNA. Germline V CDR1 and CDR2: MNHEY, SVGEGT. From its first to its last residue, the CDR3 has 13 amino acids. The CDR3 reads CASSPGTGVVVVV.

The CDR3 loop is CASSLQGGFGRTDTQYF. Here the CDR3 DNA reads TGTGCCAGCAGCTTACAGGGGGGCTTCGGGCGCACAGATACGCAGTATTTT. This chain connects TRBV7-3 to TRBJ2-3, with D possibly being TRBD1 (7 bases). V lost 2 bases and J 1 base, leaving 16 bases between the germline ends. The CDR3 contains 17 residues. Germline V gives CDR1 SGHTA, CDR2 FQGTGA.

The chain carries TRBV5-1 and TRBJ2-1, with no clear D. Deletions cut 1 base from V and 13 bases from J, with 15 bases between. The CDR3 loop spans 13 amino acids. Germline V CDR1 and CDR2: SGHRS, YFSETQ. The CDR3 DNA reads TGCGCCAGCAGCTTGTCGTCCCGCATAGAACAGTTCTTC. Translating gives CASSLSSRIEQFF.

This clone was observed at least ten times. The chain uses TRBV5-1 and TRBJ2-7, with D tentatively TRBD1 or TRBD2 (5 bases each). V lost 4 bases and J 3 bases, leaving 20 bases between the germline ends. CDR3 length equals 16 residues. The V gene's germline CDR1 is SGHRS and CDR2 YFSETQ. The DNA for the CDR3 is TGCGCCAGCAGCCTGGGGGTTAGCAGTGTAAGCTACGAGCAGTACTTC. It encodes CASSLGVSSVSYEQYF.

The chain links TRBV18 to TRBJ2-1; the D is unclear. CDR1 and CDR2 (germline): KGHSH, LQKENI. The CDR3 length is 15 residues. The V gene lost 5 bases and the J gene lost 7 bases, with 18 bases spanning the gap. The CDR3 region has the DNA TGTGCCAGCTCAAAGAACCGGGTCTATGGGAATGAGCAGTTCTTC. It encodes CASSKNRVYGNEQFF. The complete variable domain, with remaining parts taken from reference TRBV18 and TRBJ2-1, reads NAGVMQNPRHLVRRRGQEARLRCSPMKGHSHVYWYRQLPEEGLKFMVYLQKENIIDESGMPKERFSAEFPKEGPSILRIQQVVRGDSAAYFCASSKNRVYGNEQFFGPGTRLTVL.

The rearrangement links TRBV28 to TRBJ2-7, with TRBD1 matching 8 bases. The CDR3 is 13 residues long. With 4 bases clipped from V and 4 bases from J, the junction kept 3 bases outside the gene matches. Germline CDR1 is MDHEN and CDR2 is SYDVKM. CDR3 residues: CASSSGGPYEQYF. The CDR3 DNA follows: TGTGCCAGCAGTTCAGGGGGCCCGTACGAGCAGTACTTC. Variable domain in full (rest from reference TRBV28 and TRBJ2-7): DVKVTQSSRYLVKRTGEKVFLECVQDMDHENMFWYRQDPGLGLRLIYFSYDVKMKEKGDIPEGYSVSREKKERFSLILESASTNQTSMYLCASSSGGPYEQYFGPGTRLTVT.

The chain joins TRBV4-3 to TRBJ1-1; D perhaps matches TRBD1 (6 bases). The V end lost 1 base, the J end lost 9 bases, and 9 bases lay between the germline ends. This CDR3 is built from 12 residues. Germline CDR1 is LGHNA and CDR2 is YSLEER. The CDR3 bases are TGCGCCAGCAGCCAAGGCGACAGGAAAGCTTTCTTT. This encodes CASSQGDRKAFF.

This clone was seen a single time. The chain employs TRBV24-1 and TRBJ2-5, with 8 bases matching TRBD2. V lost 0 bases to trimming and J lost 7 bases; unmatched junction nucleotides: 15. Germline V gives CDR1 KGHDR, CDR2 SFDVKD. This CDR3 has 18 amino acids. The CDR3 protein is CATSDLQFNAGGTGTQYF. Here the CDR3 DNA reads TGTGCCACCAGTGATTTGCAGTTTAACGCGGGAGGAACGGGGACCCAGTACTTC.

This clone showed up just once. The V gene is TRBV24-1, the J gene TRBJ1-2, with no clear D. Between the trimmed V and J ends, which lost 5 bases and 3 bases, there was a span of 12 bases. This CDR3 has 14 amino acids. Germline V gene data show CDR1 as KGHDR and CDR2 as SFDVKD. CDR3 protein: CATSAQEADYGYTF. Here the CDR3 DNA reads TGTGCCACCAGTGCCCAGGAGGCGGACTATGGCTACACCTTC.

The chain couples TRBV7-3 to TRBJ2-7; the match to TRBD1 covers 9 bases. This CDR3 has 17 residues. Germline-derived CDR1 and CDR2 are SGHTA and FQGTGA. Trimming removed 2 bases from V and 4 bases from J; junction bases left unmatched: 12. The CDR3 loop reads CASSLGPLGTGLYEQYF. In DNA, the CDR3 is TGTGCCAGCAGCTTAGGACCGCTCGGGACAGGGCTGTACGAGCAGTACTTC.

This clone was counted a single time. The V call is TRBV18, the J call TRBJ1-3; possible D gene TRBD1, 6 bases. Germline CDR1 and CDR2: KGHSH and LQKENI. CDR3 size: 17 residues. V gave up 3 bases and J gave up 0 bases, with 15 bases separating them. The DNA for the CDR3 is TGTGCCAGCTCACCGTCGGGGGGCGCCCTCTCTGGAAACACCATATATTTT. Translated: CASSPSGGALSGNTIYF.

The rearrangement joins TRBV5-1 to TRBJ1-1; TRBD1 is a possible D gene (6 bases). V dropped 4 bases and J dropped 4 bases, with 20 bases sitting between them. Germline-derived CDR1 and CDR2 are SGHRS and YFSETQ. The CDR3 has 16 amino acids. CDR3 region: CASSARDPGVGTEAFF. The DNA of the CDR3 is TGCGCCAGCAGCGCTCGGGACCCAGGGGTGGGCACTGAAGCTTTCTTT.